These 24 T cell receptor beta chains originate from one sample sequenced in a study of CD8+CD57+ T cells in acquired aplastic anemia. Using genomic DNA as the template, TCR beta VDJ and CDR3 profiling was carried out. TCRdb used MiXCR to reprocess the reads, holding one entry per CDR3 protein. The sample comprises about 120,000 distinct CDR3 sequences, under 60% of which are singletons, and approximately 28% rests with the top ten. Patients sequenced had flow cytometry evidence of CD8+CD57+ cell expansion. What was sequenced was sorted CD4+, CD8+, or CD8+CD57+ T cells (not recorded which) from PBMCs. The receptor set was obtained from a human donor with aplastic anemia.

This clonotype has only a few counts. The chain uses TRBV28 and TRBJ2-2; D call uncertain. The length of the CDR3 is 15 residues. CDR1 and CDR2 from the germline V gene are MDHEN and SYDVKM. V was clipped by 1 base and J by 3 bases, with 9 bases between them. The DNA for the CDR3 is TGTGCCAGCAGTTTATATCCAGAGTACACCGGGGAGCTGTTTTTT. This encodes CASSLYPEYTGELFF.

The chain combines TRBV5-1 with TRBJ2-1; possible D gene TRBD1, 6 bases. Germline V gives CDR1 SGHRS, CDR2 YFSETQ. The CDR3 consists of 14 residues. V was cut by 1 base and J by 3 bases, with 8 bases left in between. The CDR3 sequence is CASSLQGSYNEQFF. In DNA form, the CDR3 reads TGCGCCAGCAGCTTGCAGGGGAGCTACAATGAGCAGTTCTTC.

This chain uses TRBV29-1 with TRBJ2-1; tentative D call: TRBD1 (5 bases). The CDR3 totals 12 residues. Germline values: CDR1 SQVTM, CDR2 ANQGSEA. Trimming cost V 6 bases and J 3 bases, with 9 bases left between them. In DNA, the CDR3 is TGCAGCGTGGACAAAATCTACAATGAGCAGTTCTTC. Its protein product is CSVDKIYNEQFF.

In this sample, this clonotype turned up many times. J is TRBJ2-1 and V is TRBV10-3, with 7 bases identical to TRBD2. The trim removed 3 bases at V and 8 bases at J, leaving 10 bases unmatched. The germline V gene encodes CDR1 ENHRY and CDR2 SYGVKD. CDR3 length: 15 residues. The CDR3 protein is CAISDREGPSDEQFF. The CDR3 bases are TGTGCCATCAGTGATAGGGAGGGCCCGTCAGATGAGCAGTTCTTC.

This clonotype has at least ten counts. V and J are TRBV4-1 and TRBJ2-7; tentative D call: TRBD1 (6 bases). The CDR3 has 16 amino acids. V dropped 1 base and J dropped 3 bases, with 16 bases sitting between them. The germline gives CDR1 MGHRA, CDR2 YSYEKL. CDR3: CASSQVQTGPVYEQYF. The CDR3 DNA reads as TGCGCCAGCAGCCAAGTACAAACAGGGCCAGTCTACGAGCAGTACTTC.

The gene calls are TRBV11-2 and TRBJ2-7; 8 bases are shared with TRBD2. This CDR3 contains 17 residues. Germline V CDR1 and CDR2: SGHAT, FQNNGV. Losses at the gene ends were 1 base for V and 0 bases for J; bases not matched to a gene: 8. As DNA, the CDR3 is TGTGCCAGCAGCTTAGTGGCCGCGGGGGGTTTCTCCTACGAGCAGTACTTC. It yields the protein CASSLVAAGGFSYEQYF. The variable domain in full, with the rest retrieved from reference TRBV11-2 and TRBJ2-7, is EAGVAQSPRYKIIEKRQSVAFWCNPISGHATLYWYQQILGQGPKLLIQFQNNGVVDDSQLPKDRFSAERLKGVDSTLKIQPAKLEDSAVYLCASSLVAAGGFSYEQYFGPGTRLTVT.

This clonotype was seen only once. The gene calls are TRBV10-2 and TRBJ1-1; 9 nucleotides align to TRBD1. The CDR3 length is 12 residues. The V and J ends lost 7 bases and 14 bases, in that order; junction bases with no gene match: 11. Germline-derived CDR1 and CDR2 are WSHSY and SAAADI. The CDR3 region has the DNA TGCGCCAGCAAGGGACAGGGCCGCCCTTTGTTCTTT. Translation: CASKGQGRPLFF.

The genes are TRBV11-3 and TRBJ2-7, with a weak D call TRBD1 (6 bases). The CDR3 is made up of 15 amino acids. Per the germline V gene, CDR1 is SGHNT and CDR2 is YENEEA. V lost 5 bases and J lost 0, with 14 bases in between. CDR3 nucleotides: TGTGCCAGCAGCCTAAGCGGACAGTACTCCTACGAGCAGTACTTC. This codes for CASSLSGQYSYEQYF.

The chain uses TRBV20-1 and TRBJ2-7; 10 positions match TRBD2. This CDR3 comprises 15 residues. Looked up from germline, CDR1 is DFQATT and CDR2 is SNEGSKA (reference sequence). The ends lost 3 bases at V and 2 bases at J; junction bases unmatched: 7. The CDR3 nucleotides are TGCAGTGCTAGGGGAGCGGGAGGGCTAACCTACGAGCAGTACTTC. This encodes CSARGAGGLTYEQYF.

The chain joins TRBV10-1 to TRBJ2-1; TRBD1 matches at 7 bases. Losses at the gene ends were 1 base for V and 10 bases for J; bases not matched to a gene: 10. This CDR3 is built from 15 residues. Germline V lookup: CDR1 WNHNN, CDR2 SYGVQD (reference sequence). In DNA form, the CDR3 reads TGCGCCAGCAGTGAGTATGTAGGACAGGCTACGGAGCAGTTCTTC. The encoded protein is CASSEYVGQATEQFF.

This clonotype was seen a handful of times. The chain employs TRBV7-3 and TRBJ2-5; a weak D match, TRBD2 (6 bases). This CDR3 spans 13 amino acids. In germline, CDR1 is SGHTA, CDR2 FQGTGA. Trimming stripped 2 bases from V and 5 bases from J, with 9 bases between. CDR3 amino acids: CASSLWAGETQYF. The CDR3 nucleotides read TGTGCCAGCAGCTTATGGGCGGGGGAGACCCAGTACTTC.

The genes are TRBV20-1 and TRBJ2-7, with 10 positions matching TRBD1. Germline-derived CDR1 and CDR2 are DFQATT and SNEGSKA (reference sequence). The V gene end was trimmed by 2 bases and the J gene end by 5 bases; junction bases not matched to a gene: 6. This CDR3 is 14 amino acids long. The CDR3 nucleotides are TGCAGTGCTAGATCCGGGACAGGGGCTGACGAGCAGTACTTC. Encoded protein: CSARSGTGADEQYF.

For the CDR3, the DNA is TGTGCCAGCAGCGTCAACAGGGGGCGGACTGAAGCTTTCTTT. Its translation is CASSVNRGRTEAFF. The rearrangement links TRBV9 to TRBJ1-1; 9 positions match TRBD1. Unmatched junction bases numbered 4, after V lost 2 bases and J lost 5 bases. Germline V lookup: CDR1 SGDLS, CDR2 YYNGEE. CDR3 size: 14 residues.

V is TRBV9 and J is TRBJ2-7; 9 bases line up with TRBD1. Per germline, CDR1 SGDLS and CDR2 YYNGEE. The CDR3 covers 15 residues. The trim removed 9 bases at V and 5 bases at J, leaving 15 bases unmatched. The chain's CDR3 is CATSDPGTGPHEQYF. The DNA for the CDR3 is TGTGCCACCAGTGACCCCGGGACAGGGCCTCACGAGCAGTACTTC.

The chain employs TRBV2 and TRBJ2-5, with D unclear. The germline V and J ends were trimmed by 6 bases and 2 bases, with 13 bases remaining between them. The germline V gene has CDR1 SNHLY and CDR2 FYNNEI. The CDR3 is 14 amino acids. Here the CDR3 reads CASRASWIQETQYF. CDR3 sequence (DNA): TGTGCCAGCAGGGCAAGCTGGATACAAGAGACCCAGTACTTC. The variable domain in full, completed from reference TRBV2 and TRBJ2-5, reads EPEVTQTPSHQVTQMGQEVILRCVPISNHLYFYWYRQILGQKVEFLVSFYNNEISEKSEIFDDQFSVERPDGSNFTLKIRSTKLEDSAMYFCASRASWIQETQYFGPGTRLLVL.

This clonotype was seen only a few times. The chain uses TRBV25-1 and TRBJ1-6; 8 bases are shared with TRBD1. The trim removed 8 bases at V and 4 bases at J, leaving 1 base unmatched. CDR1 is MGHDK and CDR2 is SYGVNS in the germline V gene. The CDR3 has 13 residues. The CDR3 protein is CASHRGYNSPLHF. CDR3 sequence (DNA): TGTGCCAGCCACAGGGGGTATAATTCACCCCTCCACTTT.

This chain connects TRBV15 to TRBJ2-7; D not certain. CDR1 and CDR2 (germline): LNHNV, YYDKDF (reference sequence). The CDR3 spans 12 residues. Trimming stripped 1 base from V and 6 bases from J, with 7 bases between. Written as DNA, the CDR3 is TGTGCCACCAGCAGAGCGGACGGCGAGCAGTACTTC. It codes for CATSRADGEQYF. Combining the CDR3 with reference TRBV15 and TRBJ2-7 gives the whole variable domain DAMVIQNPRYQVTQFGKPVTLSCSQTLNHNVMYWYQQKSSQAPKLLFHYYDKDFNNEADTPDNFQSRRPNTSFCFLDIRSPGLGDTAMYLCATSRADGEQYFGPGTRLTVT.

V usage is TRBV5-6 and J usage is TRBJ2-3; no definite D call. Germline CDR1 is SGHDT and CDR2 is YYEEEE. Trimming removed 0 bases at V and 1 base at J, with 15 bases between. The CDR3 totals 17 residues. The CDR3 is CASSLAPGYEGTDTQYF. CDR3 in DNA: TGTGCCAGCAGCTTGGCCCCCGGATATGAGGGCACAGATACGCAGTATTTT.

V and J are TRBV10-2 and TRBJ1-2, with TRBD1 as a possible D gene (5 bases). The germline V gene encodes CDR1 WSHSY and CDR2 SAAADI. The CDR3 consists of 15 residues. The V gene lost 2 bases and the J gene lost 7 bases, with 17 bases spanning the gap. This chain's CDR3 is CASSEIARDVVGYTF. The CDR3 bases are TGCGCCAGCAGTGAGATCGCCAGGGACGTGGTTGGCTACACCTTC.

This chain joins TRBV7-2 and TRBJ2-7; D is ambiguous. This CDR3 spans 13 amino acids. The germline gives CDR1 SGHTA, CDR2 FQGNSA. Deletions cut 5 bases from V and 2 bases from J, with 10 bases between. CDR3 in amino acids: CASSPGSPYEQYF. The CDR3 bases are TGTGCCAGCAGCCCCGGATCGCCCTACGAGCAGTACTTC.

The sample holds a few counts of this clonotype. The rearrangement uses TRBV24-1 and TRBJ1-2; D ambiguous. V was cut by 1 base and J by 4 bases, with 21 bases left in between. This CDR3 contains 18 residues. Germline CDR1 is KGHDR and CDR2 is SFDVKD. DNA for the CDR3: TGTGCCACCAGTGATTTCCCCCTTACGTGGAGGAAGACCTATGGCTACACCTTC. Amino acid sequence: CATSDFPLTWRKTYGYTF.

J is TRBJ1-6 and V is TRBV2; D not certain. The V and J ends lost 2 bases and 7 bases respectively, with 9 bases between them. The CDR3 extends over 14 amino acids. Germline loops: CDR1 SNHLY, CDR2 FYNNEI. The CDR3 sequence: CASSESGINSPLHF. The CDR3 coding sequence is TGTGCCAGCAGTGAATCCGGGATCAATTCACCCCTCCACTTT.

The chain is built from TRBV14 and TRBJ2-3; D is ambiguous. The CDR3 is 12 residues long. Germline CDR1 and CDR2: SGHDN and FVKESK. Trimming removed 4 bases from V and 2 bases from J, with 4 bases in between. CDR3 residues: CASSLYTDTQYF. The DNA for the CDR3 is TGTGCCAGCAGCCTCTACACAGATACGCAGTATTTT.

The gene calls are TRBV25-1 and TRBJ2-5; tentatively, D is TRBD1 or TRBD2 (6 bases each). The CDR3 runs 14 residues. Trimming removed 3 bases from V and 3 bases from J, with 11 bases in between. Germline V gene data show CDR1 as MGHDK and CDR2 as SYGVNS. CDR3 in amino acids: CASSEEGHKETQYF. The CDR3 DNA reads TGTGCCAGCAGTGAGGAGGGACACAAAGAGACCCAGTACTTC.